These T cell receptor beta chains were read from a single sample in a study of cytomegalovirus exposure and HLA in healthy donors. Measured with immunoSEQ multiplex PCR; TCRdb has only the in-frame clones, and not every one. The sample shows about 120,000 clones, over 65% of them seen only once. The sample was PBMCs. Receptor source: a woman aged 30 to 39 in good health and CMV-seropositive. Both conserved end residues are part of each CDR3. The D gene is left open where the match is weak. Not all rows give a size; the values are once, few, many and, for expanded clones, a class.

V gene	J gene	clone size	D gene	CDR3 protein	CDR3 DNA
TRBV19	TRBJ2-1	NA	NA	CASSPTLQEQFF	TGTGCCAGTAGCCCCACCCTACAGGAGCAGTTCTTC
TRBV7-9	TRBJ2-3	NA	TRBD1	CASSSGQGADTQYF	TGTGCCAGCAGCTCGGGACAGGGCGCAGATACGCAGTATTTT
TRBV27	TRBJ2-7	once	TRBD2	CASSLSGGSSYEQYF	TGTGCCAGCAGTCTTAGCGGGGGGTCCTCCTACGAGCAGTACTTC
TRBV7-2	TRBJ1-6	NA	TRBD1	CASSLAPGTGKSPLHF	TGTGCCAGCAGCTTAGCCCCCGGGACAGGGAAATCACCCCTCCACTTT
TRBV7-2	TRBJ1-1	NA	TRBD1	CASSSGGPYTEAFF	TGTGCCAGCAGCTCAGGGGGCCCATACACTGAAGCTTTCTTT
TRBV10-3	TRBJ1-1	NA	TRBD1	CATGQANTEAFF	TGTGCCACCGGACAGGCGAACACTGAAGCTTTCTTT
TRBV18	TRBJ1-5	NA	NA	CASSPRNGGTSGQPQHF	TGTGCCAGCTCACCACGGAACGGCGGGACCTCGGGACAGCCCCAGCATTTT
TRBV6-6	TRBJ2-7	NA	TRBD1	CASSYGQGDYEQYF	TGTGCCAGCAGTTACGGGCAGGGGGACTACGAGCAGTACTTC
TRBV11-2	TRBJ2-3	NA	TRBD2	CASKPGLAGGYTQYF	TGTGCCAGCAAACCGGGACTAGCGGGGGGGTATACGCAGTATTTT
TRBV5-8	TRBJ2-1	NA	NA	CASSKPGQVGNEQFF	TGTGCCAGCAGCAAACCCGGACAAGTAGGCAATGAGCAGTTCTTC
TRBV7-9	TRBJ2-2	NA	NA	CASSLELQGANTGELFF	TGTGCCAGCAGCTTAGAATTACAGGGAGCGAACACCGGGGAGCTGTTTTTT
TRBV6-5	TRBJ1-2	once	NA	CASSKNPAGFYGYTF	TGTGCCAGCAGTAAAAACCCGGCGGGGTTTTATGGCTACACCTTC